This T cell receptor (beta chain) was sequenced in a study of CD8 T cells in ankylosing spondylitis. The length of the CDR3 is 18 residues. Trimming shortened V by 2 bases and J by 0 bases, and 20 bases separated the two germline ends. This clonotype was found a few times. Antigen: not known. TCRdb reanalysed the 5' RACE reads using MiXCR and keeps one entry per CDR3 protein. The sample holds about 840,000 distinct CDR3 sequences, 10% to 15% seen once. Overall study findings and caveats: Certain motif variants had earlier been reported in reactive arthritis synovial fluid and blood. The authors found the disease-linked clones to be CD8+ and relatively rare in peripheral blood. Ankylosing spondylitis blood seemed to carry a telltale TCR beta motif made of under ten highly homologous variants. There was reportedly significant enrichment of clones that were disease-linked in matched ankylosing spondylitis synovial fluid.

The chain joins TRBV12-3 or TRBV12-4 to TRBJ2-7, with a weak D call TRBD2 (6 bases). The sequencing input was blood, either unsorted or a sorted T cell fraction (not recorded which). The clonotype comes from a male donor with ankylosing spondylitis. CDR3 amino acids: CASSLLDYGKLSSYEQYF. The CDR3 DNA is TGTGCCAGCAGTTTACTGGACTATGGAAAATTGAGCTCCTACGAGCAGTACTTC.